A single sample gave rise to the 12 T cell receptor beta chains below, sequenced in a study of cytomegalovirus exposure and HLA in healthy donors. Primers: 60 Vbeta forward and 13 Jbeta reverse. Measured with immunoSEQ multiplex PCR; TCRdb has only the in-frame clones, and not every one. Of roughly 150,000 clones in the sample, over 60% were seen once. The sequenced material came from PBMCs. The source is a man aged 30-40 years in good health and CMV-seronegative.

This clone appeared a single time. CDR3 coding DNA: TGTGCCATCAGGGCGGGAGGGATCAACGAGCAGTACTTC. The encoded protein is CAIRAGGINEQYF. The chain links TRBV10-3 to TRBJ2-7; TRBD2 matches at 9 bases. Per the germline V gene, CDR1 is ENHRY and CDR2 is SYGVKD. The CDR3 consists of 13 residues. The ends lost 6 bases at V and 5 bases at J; junction bases unmatched: 5.

This sequence joins TRBV11-2 and TRBJ2-2; 9 bases align to TRBD2. Germline CDR1 is SGHAT and CDR2 is FQNNGV. This CDR3 comprises 16 residues. Germline trimming cut 5 bases from V and 0 bases from J; bases unmatched to any gene: 4. The CDR3 reads CASSQTSGTNTGELFF. CDR3 nucleotides: TGTGCCAGCAGCCAGACTAGCGGAACGAACACCGGGGAGCTGTTTTTT.

The chain joins TRBV6-6 to TRBJ2-7; 7 bases line up with TRBD1. Germline trimming cut 4 bases from V and 0 bases from J; bases unmatched to any gene: 6. The CDR3 consists of 15 residues. Per the germline V gene, CDR1 is MNHNY and CDR2 is SVGAGI (reference sequence). CDR3 sequence: CASSSPQGISYEQYF. In DNA, the CDR3 is TGTGCCAGCAGTTCCCCACAGGGGATCTCCTACGAGCAGTACTTC.

The genes are TRBV18 and TRBJ2-1, with TRBD2 as a possible D gene (6 bases). Germline V gene sequence: CDR1 KGHSH, CDR2 LQKENI. This CDR3 contains 16 residues. Between the trimmed V and J ends, which lost 1 base and 2 bases, there was a span of 12 bases. The CDR3 spells CASSPQAGTAYNEQFF. The DNA of the CDR3 is TGTGCCAGCTCACCACAGGCGGGAACAGCCTACAATGAGCAGTTCTTC.

The chain employs TRBV7-8 and TRBJ1-2; no definite D call. CDR3 length equals 13 residues. Trimming stripped 2 bases from V and 7 bases from J, with 11 bases between. Per the germline V gene, CDR1 is SGHVS and CDR2 is FQNEAQ. CDR3 DNA sequence: TGTGCCAGCAGCTTAACGGAGGCCCCTGGCTACACCTTC. Translation: CASSLTEAPGYTF.

This chain links TRBV10-3 with TRBJ2-1, with TRBD2 matching over 10 bases. The CDR3 has 16 residues. The germline CDR1 and CDR2 sequences are ENHRY and SYGVKD. The V segment lost 6 bases and the J segment 5 bases; nucleotides outside the gene matches: 10. CDR3 nucleotide sequence: TGTGCCATCAGCGCTCCTGATAGCGGGAGGAACAATGAGCAGTTCTTC. This gives the protein CAISAPDSGRNNEQFF.

The rearrangement links TRBV5-1 to TRBJ2-5; D perhaps matches TRBD2 (5 bases). This CDR3 has 14 residues. V lost 2 bases to trimming and J lost 2 bases, with 10 bases between them. Germline-derived CDR1 and CDR2 are SGHRS and YFSETQ. The CDR3, as DNA: TGCGCCAGCAGCTTCCAAGCGGTACAAGAGACCCAGTACTTC. Translation: CASSFQAVQETQYF.

The genes are TRBV30 and TRBJ1-2; D gene ambiguous. The CDR3 is made up of 13 amino acids. The V gene's germline CDR1 is GTSNPN and CDR2 SVGIG (reference sequence). V was cut by 0 bases and J by 4 bases, with 9 bases left in between. CDR3 sequence reads: CAWSVDFSYGYTF. CDR3 nucleotides: TGTGCCTGGAGTGTAGACTTCAGCTATGGCTACACCTTC.

This clone has just a few counts. The genes are TRBV7-9 and TRBJ2-7; perhaps TRBD1 as D (6 bases). Germline values: CDR1 SEHNR, CDR2 FQNEAQ (reference sequence). CDR3 length: 12 amino acids. V dropped 3 bases and J dropped 4 bases, with 7 bases sitting between them. CDR3 coding DNA: TGTGCCAGCAGCTTCAGGGGTTACGAGCAGTACTTC. This encodes CASSFRGYEQYF.

This clone was recorded a few times. CDR3 DNA: TGTGCCAGCTCACCACAATCCCAGTCTAGCACAGATACGCAGTATTTT. Its protein product is CASSPQSQSSTDTQYF. This sequence joins TRBV18 and TRBJ2-3, with D unclear. The V and J ends lost 1 base and 0 bases respectively, with 11 bases between them. Germline V lookup: CDR1 KGHSH, CDR2 LQKENI. The CDR3 contains 16 residues.

The chain employs TRBV5-1 and TRBJ2-1, with 10 bases that match TRBD1. The V and J ends lost 4 bases and 1 base, in that order; junction bases with no gene match: 2. Germline CDR1 reads SGHRS; CDR2 reads YFSETQ. This CDR3 region has 15 residues. This chain's CDR3 is CASSRDRGSYNEQFF. DNA of the CDR3: TGCGCCAGCAGCCGGGACAGGGGTTCCTACAATGAGCAGTTCTTC.

This clone was observed a single time. The V and J genes are TRBV30 and TRBJ2-1; D possibly corresponds to TRBD2 (7 bases). Germline CDR1 GTSNPN, CDR2 SVGIG (reference sequence). The CDR3 length is 12 residues. CDR3: CAGGASYNEQFF. CDR3 bases: TGTGCGGGGGGGGCATCGTACAATGAGCAGTTCTTC. Combining the CDR3 with reference TRBV30 and TRBJ2-1 gives the whole variable domain SQTIHQWPATLVQPVGSPLSLECTVEGTSNPNLYWYRQAAGRGLQLLFYSVGIGQISSEVPQNLSASRPQDRQFILSSKKLLLSDSGFYLCAGGASYNEQFFGPGTRLTVL.